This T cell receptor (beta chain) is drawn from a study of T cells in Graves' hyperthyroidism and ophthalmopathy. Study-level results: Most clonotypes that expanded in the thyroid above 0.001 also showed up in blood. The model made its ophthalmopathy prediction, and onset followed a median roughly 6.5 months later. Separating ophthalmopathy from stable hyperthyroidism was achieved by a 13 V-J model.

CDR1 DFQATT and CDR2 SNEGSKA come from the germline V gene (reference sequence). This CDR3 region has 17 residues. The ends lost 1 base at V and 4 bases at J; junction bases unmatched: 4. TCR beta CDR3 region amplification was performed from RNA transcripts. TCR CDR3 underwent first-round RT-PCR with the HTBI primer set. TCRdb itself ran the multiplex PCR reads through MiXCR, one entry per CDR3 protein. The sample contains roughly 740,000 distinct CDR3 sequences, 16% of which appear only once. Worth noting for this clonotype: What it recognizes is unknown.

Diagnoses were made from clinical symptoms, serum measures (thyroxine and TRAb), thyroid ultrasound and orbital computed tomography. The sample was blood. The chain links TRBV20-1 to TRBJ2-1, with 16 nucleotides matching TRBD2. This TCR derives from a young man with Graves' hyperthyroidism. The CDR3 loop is CSARGGTSGGGYNEQFF. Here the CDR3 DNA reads TGCAGTGCTAGAGGAGGGACTAGCGGGGGGGGGTACAATGAGCAGTTCTTC.